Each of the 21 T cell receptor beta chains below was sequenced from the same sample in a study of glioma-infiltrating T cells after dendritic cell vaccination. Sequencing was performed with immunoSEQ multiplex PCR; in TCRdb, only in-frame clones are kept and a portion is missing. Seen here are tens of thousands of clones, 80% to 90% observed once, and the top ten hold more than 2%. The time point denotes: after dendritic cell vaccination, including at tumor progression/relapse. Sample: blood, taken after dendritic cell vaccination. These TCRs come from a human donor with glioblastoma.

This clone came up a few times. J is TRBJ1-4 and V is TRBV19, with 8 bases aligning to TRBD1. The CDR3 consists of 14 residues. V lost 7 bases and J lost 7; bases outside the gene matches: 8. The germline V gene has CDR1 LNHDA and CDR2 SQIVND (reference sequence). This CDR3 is CASTPGQGGEKLFF. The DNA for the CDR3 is TGTGCCAGTACTCCAGGACAGGGAGGTGAAAAACTGTTTTTT.

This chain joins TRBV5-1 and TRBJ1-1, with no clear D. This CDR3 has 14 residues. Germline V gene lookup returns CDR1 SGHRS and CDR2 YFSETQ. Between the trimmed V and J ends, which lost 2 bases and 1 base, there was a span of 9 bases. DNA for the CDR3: TGCGCCAGCAGCTTCGTGACTGAGAACACTGAAGCTTTCTTT. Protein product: CASSFVTENTEAFF.

CDR3: CASRSSPGRAGNTIYF. CDR3 sequence (DNA): TGTGCCAGCAGGTCATCCCCGGGGAGGGCTGGAAACACCATATATTTT. The chain uses TRBV6-6 and TRBJ1-3; D is undetermined. V lost 6 bases and J 2 bases, leaving 17 bases between the germline ends. The germline gives CDR1 MNHNY, CDR2 SVGAGI (reference sequence). This CDR3 is built from 16 residues.

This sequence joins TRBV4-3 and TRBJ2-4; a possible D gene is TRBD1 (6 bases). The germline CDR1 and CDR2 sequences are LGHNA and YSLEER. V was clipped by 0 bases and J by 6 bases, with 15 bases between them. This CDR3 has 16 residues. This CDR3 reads CASSQDYEGDGNIQYF. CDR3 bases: TGCGCCAGCAGCCAAGATTACGAGGGGGACGGAAACATTCAGTACTTC.

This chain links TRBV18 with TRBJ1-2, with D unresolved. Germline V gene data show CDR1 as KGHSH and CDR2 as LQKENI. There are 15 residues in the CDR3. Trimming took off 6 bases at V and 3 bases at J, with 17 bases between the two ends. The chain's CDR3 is CASSPGSLNHYGYTF. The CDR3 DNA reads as TGTGCCAGCTCCCCGGGGAGCCTTAACCACTATGGCTACACCTTC.

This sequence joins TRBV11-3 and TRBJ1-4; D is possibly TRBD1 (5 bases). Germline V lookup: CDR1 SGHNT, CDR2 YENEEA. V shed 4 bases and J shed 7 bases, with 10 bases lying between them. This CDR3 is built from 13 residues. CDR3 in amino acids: CASSSGVGEKLFF. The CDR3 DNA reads TGTGCCAGCAGCTCGGGGGTTGGTGAAAAACTGTTTTTT.

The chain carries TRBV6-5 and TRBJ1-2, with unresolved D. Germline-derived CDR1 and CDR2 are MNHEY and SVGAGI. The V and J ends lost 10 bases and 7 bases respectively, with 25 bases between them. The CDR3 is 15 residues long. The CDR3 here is CANTRGLFSGSGYTF. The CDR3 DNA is TGTGCCAACACCCGAGGACTCTTTTCCGGCTCTGGCTACACCTTC.

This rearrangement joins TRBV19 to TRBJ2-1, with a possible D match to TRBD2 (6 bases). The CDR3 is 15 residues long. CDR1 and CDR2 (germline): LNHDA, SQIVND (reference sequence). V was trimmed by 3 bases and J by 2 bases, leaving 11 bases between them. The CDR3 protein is CASSIAGSAYNEQFF. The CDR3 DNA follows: TGTGCCAGTAGTATTGCGGGGAGCGCCTACAATGAGCAGTTCTTC. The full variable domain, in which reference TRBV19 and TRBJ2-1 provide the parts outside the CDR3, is DGGITQSPKYLFRKEGQNVTLSCEQNLNHDAMYWYRQDPGQGLRLIYYSQIVNDFQKGDIAEGYSVSREKKESFPLTVTSAQKNPTAFYLCASSIAGSAYNEQFFGPGTRLTVL.

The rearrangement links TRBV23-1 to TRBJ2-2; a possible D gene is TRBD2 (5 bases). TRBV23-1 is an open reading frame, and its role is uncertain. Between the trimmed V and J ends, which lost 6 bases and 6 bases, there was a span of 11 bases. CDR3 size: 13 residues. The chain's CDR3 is CASRLGDPGELFF. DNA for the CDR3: TGCGCCAGCAGGCTCGGGGATCCCGGGGAGCTGTTTTTT.

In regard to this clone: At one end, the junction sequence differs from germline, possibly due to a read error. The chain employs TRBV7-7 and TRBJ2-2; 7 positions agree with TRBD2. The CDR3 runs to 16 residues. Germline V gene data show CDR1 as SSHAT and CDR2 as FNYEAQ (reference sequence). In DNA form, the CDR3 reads TGTGCTAGCAGCTTAGCGCGACCGGGGGGCACCGGGGAGCTGTTTTTT. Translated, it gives CASSLARPGGTGELFF. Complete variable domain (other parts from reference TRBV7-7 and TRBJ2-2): GAGVSQSPRYKVTKRGQDVTLRCDPISSHATLYWYQQALGQGPEFLTYFNYEAQPDKSGLPSDRFSAERPEGSISTLTIQRTEQRDSAMYRCASSLARPGGTGELFFGEGSRLTVL.

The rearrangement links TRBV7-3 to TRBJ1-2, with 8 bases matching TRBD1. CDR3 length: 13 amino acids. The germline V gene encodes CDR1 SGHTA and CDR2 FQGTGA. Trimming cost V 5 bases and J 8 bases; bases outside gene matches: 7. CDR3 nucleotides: TGTGCCAGCAGCCGCCCAGGGGGCAGGGGCTACACCTTC. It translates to CASSRPGGRGYTF.

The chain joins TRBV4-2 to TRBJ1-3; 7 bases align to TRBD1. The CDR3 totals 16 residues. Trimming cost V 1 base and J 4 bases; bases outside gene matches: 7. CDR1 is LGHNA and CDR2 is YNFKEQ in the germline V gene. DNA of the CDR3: TGTGCCAGCAGCCAAGCTGACAGGGCATCCGGAAACACCATATATTTT. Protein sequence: CASSQADRASGNTIYF.

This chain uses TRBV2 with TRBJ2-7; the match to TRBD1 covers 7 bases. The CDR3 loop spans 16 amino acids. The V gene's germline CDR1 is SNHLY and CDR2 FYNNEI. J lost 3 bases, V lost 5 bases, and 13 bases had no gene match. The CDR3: CASSRGVGQGVYEQYF. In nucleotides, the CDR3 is TGTGCCAGCAGTAGAGGAGTGGGTCAGGGGGTCTACGAGCAGTACTTC.

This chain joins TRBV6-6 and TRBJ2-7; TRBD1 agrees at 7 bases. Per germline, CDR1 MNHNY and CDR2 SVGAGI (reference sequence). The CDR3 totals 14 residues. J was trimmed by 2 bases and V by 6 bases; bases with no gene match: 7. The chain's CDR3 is CASSSRQGPYEQYF. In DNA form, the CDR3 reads TGTGCCAGCAGCTCACGACAGGGTCCCTACGAGCAGTACTTC.

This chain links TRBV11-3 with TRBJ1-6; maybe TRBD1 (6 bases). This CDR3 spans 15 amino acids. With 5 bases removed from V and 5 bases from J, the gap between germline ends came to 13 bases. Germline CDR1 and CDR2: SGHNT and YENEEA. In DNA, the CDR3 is TGTGCCAGCAGCCGAGGGGGTACAAATAATTCACCCCTCCACTTT. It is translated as CASSRGGTNNSPLHF.

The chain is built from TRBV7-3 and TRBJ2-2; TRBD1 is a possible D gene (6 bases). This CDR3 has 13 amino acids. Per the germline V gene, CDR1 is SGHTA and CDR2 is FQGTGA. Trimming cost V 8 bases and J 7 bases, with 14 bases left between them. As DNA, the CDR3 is TGTGCCAGCGGCTCAGGGGCGGGCGGGGAGCTGTTTTTT. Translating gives CASGSGAGGELFF. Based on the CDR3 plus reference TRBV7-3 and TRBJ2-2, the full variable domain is GAGVSQTPSNKVTEKGKYVELRCDPISGHTALYWYRQSLGQGPEFLIYFQGTGAADDSGLPNDRFFAVRPEGSVSTLKIQRTERGDSAVYLCASGSGAGGELFFGEGSRLTVL.

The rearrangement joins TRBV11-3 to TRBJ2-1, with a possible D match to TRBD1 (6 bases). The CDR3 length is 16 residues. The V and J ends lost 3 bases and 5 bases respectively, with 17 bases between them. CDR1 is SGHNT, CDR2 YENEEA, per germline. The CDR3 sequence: CASSFGQLRGHNEQFF. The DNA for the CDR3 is TGTGCCAGCAGCTTCGGACAGTTACGTGGCCACAATGAGCAGTTCTTC.

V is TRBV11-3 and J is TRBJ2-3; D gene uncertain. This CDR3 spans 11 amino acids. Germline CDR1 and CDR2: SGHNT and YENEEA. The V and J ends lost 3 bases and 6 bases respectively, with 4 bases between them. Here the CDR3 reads CASSLEDTQYF. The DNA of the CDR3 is TGTGCCAGCAGCTTGGAGGATACGCAGTATTTT.

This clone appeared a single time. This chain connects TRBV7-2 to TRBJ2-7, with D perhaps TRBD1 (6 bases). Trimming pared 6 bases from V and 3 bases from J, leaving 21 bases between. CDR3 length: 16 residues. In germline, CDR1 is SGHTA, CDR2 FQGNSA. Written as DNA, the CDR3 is TGTGCCAGCAGAGCAGAGGGGTCCAGGGGAGACTACGAGCAGTACTTC. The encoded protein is CASRAEGSRGDYEQYF.

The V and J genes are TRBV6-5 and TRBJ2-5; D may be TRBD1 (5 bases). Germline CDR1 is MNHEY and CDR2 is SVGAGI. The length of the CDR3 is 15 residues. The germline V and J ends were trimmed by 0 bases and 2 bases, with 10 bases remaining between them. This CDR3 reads CASSYSFRAQETQYF. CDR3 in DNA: TGTGCCAGCAGTTACTCGTTCAGGGCTCAAGAGACCCAGTACTTC.

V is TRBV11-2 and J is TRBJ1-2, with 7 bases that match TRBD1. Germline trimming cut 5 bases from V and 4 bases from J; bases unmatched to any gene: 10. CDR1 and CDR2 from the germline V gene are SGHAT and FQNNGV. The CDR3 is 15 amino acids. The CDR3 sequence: CASSPTRQGSYGYTF. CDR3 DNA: TGTGCCAGCAGCCCTACGAGACAGGGATCCTATGGCTACACCTTC. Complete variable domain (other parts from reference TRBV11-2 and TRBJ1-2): EAGVAQSPRYKIIEKRQSVAFWCNPISGHATLYWYQQILGQGPKLLIQFQNNGVVDDSQLPKDRFSAERLKGVDSTLKIQPAKLEDSAVYLCASSPTRQGSYGYTFGSGTRLTVV.